The clone carrying this T cell receptor beta chain was seen more than once but under ten times. What it binds is not known. This entry belongs to a study of T cells in Graves' hyperthyroidism and ophthalmopathy. Overall study results and limits: Within blood appeared most thyroid clonotypes that had expanded above 0.001.

Amplified regions were TCR beta CDR3 sequences from RNA transcripts. A first-round RT-PCR of the TCR CDR3 used the HTBI primer set. TCRdb itself ran the multiplex PCR reads through MiXCR, one entry per CDR3 protein. The table includes over 450,000 distinct CDR3 sequences, around an eighth detected once. This TCR was sampled from a woman between 18 and 29 years old with Graves' hyperthyroidism. Material for sequencing was blood.

CDR3 nucleotides: TGTGCCAGCTCACCTGGGACTTCCAACTACGAGCAGTACTTC. Its translation is CASSPGTSNYEQYF. The V call is TRBV18, the J call TRBJ2-7, with D possibly being TRBD2 (6 bases). Trimming left V 3 bases short and J 3 bases short, with 12 bases between. CDR1 and CDR2 (germline): KGHSH, LQKENI. The CDR3 runs 14 residues.